What follows describes a single T cell receptor beta chain. Clinical histories supplied by participants themselves formed the basis of cohort assignment. The study counted Cohort 3 donors as recovered given two negative PCRs, clearance, or symptom resolution. The data were produced by immunoSEQ multiplex PCR, yet TCRdb's version contains in-frame clones alone and is incomplete. In the table there are approximately 290,000 clones, approximately 85% of which are singletons. The source of the sample is a study of blood T cell repertoires in COVID-19. The germline V gene has CDR1 SGDLS and CDR2 YYNGEE. V lost 0 bases and J lost 1, with 14 bases in between. CDR3 length equals 17 residues.

The TCR was taken from a woman between 25 and 40 years old who had recovered from COVID-19. This chain connects TRBV9 to TRBJ2-1; a possible D gene is TRBD2 (6 bases). The sample consisted of PBMCs or T cells enriched from blood (not recorded which). The CDR3 sequence is CASSVGGDPGSYNEQFF. CDR3 sequence (DNA): TGTGCCAGCAGCGTAGGGGGGGACCCCGGTTCCTACAATGAGCAGTTCTTC.